This TCR beta chain was documented in a study of T cell repertoires in cytomegalovirus infection. Study background: CMV infection plus the matching HLA type was flagged by public TCR beta signatures. Overall study findings and caveats: Ex vivo, HLA-C-restricted CMV-specific TCR beta clonotypes prevailed over the rest of the response. Cumulative public TCR beta family frequency identified CMV carriers with the relevant HLA.

The sample holds a few counts of this clonotype. No antigen is known for it. MiXCR, run by TCRdb on the reads, gives a single entry per CDR3 protein. The table includes around 320,000 distinct CDR3 sequences, around 9.5% detected once. Germline V gives CDR1 SGHTA, CDR2 FQGTGA. V was trimmed by 5 bases and J by 8 bases, leaving 15 bases between them. This CDR3 has 13 amino acids. Sequences were obtained from PBMCs. The receptor was derived from a human donor in good health (CMV status not recorded). Some clones in this sample may be carry-over from other donors' samples. The chain has TRBV7-3 and TRBJ1-1; a possible D gene is TRBD1 (5 bases). In DNA, the CDR3 is TGTGCCAGCAGCGTAAACGGACAAAGGGAAGCTTTCTTT. Protein sequence: CASSVNGQREAFF.